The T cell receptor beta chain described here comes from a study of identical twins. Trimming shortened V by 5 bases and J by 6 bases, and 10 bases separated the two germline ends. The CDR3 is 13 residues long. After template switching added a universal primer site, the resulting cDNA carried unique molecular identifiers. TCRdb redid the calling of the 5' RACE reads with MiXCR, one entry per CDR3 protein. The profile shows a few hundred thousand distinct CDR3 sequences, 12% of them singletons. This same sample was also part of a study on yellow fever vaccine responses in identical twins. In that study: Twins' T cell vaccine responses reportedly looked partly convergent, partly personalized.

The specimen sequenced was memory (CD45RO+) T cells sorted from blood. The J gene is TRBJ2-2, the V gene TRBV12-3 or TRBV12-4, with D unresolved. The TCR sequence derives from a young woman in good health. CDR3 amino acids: CASSPLISGELFF. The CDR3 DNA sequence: TGTGCCAGCAGTCCCCTGATCTCCGGGGAGCTGTTTTTT.